These T cell receptor beta chains were read from a single sample in a study of shared clonotypes between healthy human individuals. Assay used: immunoSEQ multiplex PCR; TCRdb lists only in-frame clones, some missing. The table includes roughly 110,000 clones, about 70% detected once. Sequenced sample: memory CD8+ T cells sorted from blood. The receptor source for this set is a woman in her thirties in good health. Each CDR3 is given without its conserved first and last residue. The order of the fields is V gene, J gene, CDR3 protein.

v_call: TRBV14
j_call: TRBJ2-2
cdr3_aa: ASSPLNTGELF

v_call: TRBV15
j_call: TRBJ2-7
cdr3_aa: ATSRDSGGVGYEQY

v_call: TRBV19
j_call: TRBJ1-1
cdr3_aa: ASSEGLNTEAF

v_call: TRBV28
j_call: TRBJ2-7
cdr3_aa: ASTSARDRGISYEQY

v_call: TRBV19
j_call: NA
cdr3_aa: ASSTTPSYEQY

v_call: TRBV4-1
j_call: TRBJ2-3
cdr3_aa: ASSQPLLAGGTDTQY

v_call: TRBV5-1
j_call: TRBJ2-7
cdr3_aa: ASSSVPGPLHEEQY

v_call: TRBV15
j_call: TRBJ2-2
cdr3_aa: ATRSGREDTGELF

v_call: TRBV28
j_call: TRBJ2-1
cdr3_aa: ASNMVGLRNEQF

v_call: TRBV2
j_call: TRBJ2-7
cdr3_aa: ASSEYRNSYEQY

v_call: TRBV15
j_call: TRBJ1-5
cdr3_aa: ATSTGTGEAVPQH

v_call: TRBV13
j_call: TRBJ2-7
cdr3_aa: ASSFPQGYEQY

v_call: TRBV19
j_call: TRBJ1-2
cdr3_aa: ASSTYRQGNYGYT

v_call: TRBV28
j_call: TRBJ1-1
cdr3_aa: ASSSGQDWSEAF

v_call: TRBV9
j_call: TRBJ2-6
cdr3_aa: ASSAGQGALGGANVLT

v_call: TRBV5-1
j_call: TRBJ2-5
cdr3_aa: ASSLANRGRKETQY

v_call: TRBV15
j_call: TRBJ1-1
cdr3_aa: ATSLQGGGHAEAF

v_call: TRBV7-2
j_call: TRBJ2-3
cdr3_aa: ASSLASTGVYLRNTDTQY

v_call: TRBV18
j_call: TRBJ1-1
cdr3_aa: ASSLAENTEAF

v_call: TRBV6-1
j_call: TRBJ1-5
cdr3_aa: ASSDSEGSKPQH

v_call: TRBV7-8
j_call: TRBJ1-1
cdr3_aa: ASSLGQLNTEAF

v_call: TRBV2
j_call: TRBJ2-7
cdr3_aa: ASSTQVPYEQY

v_call: TRBV28
j_call: NA
cdr3_aa: ASFRDGAYEQY

v_call: TRBV28
j_call: TRBJ2-5
cdr3_aa: ASSPTLAGGPGETQY

v_call: TRBV18
j_call: TRBJ2-7
cdr3_aa: ASSFQDRGEQY

v_call: TRBV25-1
j_call: NA
cdr3_aa: ASSSPYEQY

v_call: TRBV7-2
j_call: TRBJ2-5
cdr3_aa: ASSLDRVGSFQETQY

v_call: TRBV25-1
j_call: TRBJ2-5
cdr3_aa: ASTDSAKTQY

v_call: TRBV29-1
j_call: TRBJ2-5
cdr3_aa: SVGAAPETQY

v_call: TRBV28
j_call: TRBJ2-3
cdr3_aa: ASSFLAGVTGPDTQY

v_call: TRBV2
j_call: TRBJ1-5
cdr3_aa: ASRRAGNAINQPQH

v_call: TRBV28
j_call: TRBJ2-5
cdr3_aa: ASSFGIAGVAETQY

v_call: TRBV25-1
j_call: TRBJ2-2
cdr3_aa: ASRSLAGTNTGELF

v_call: TRBV28
j_call: TRBJ2-6
cdr3_aa: ASSVYGDGANVLT

v_call: TRBV4-1
j_call: TRBJ2-7
cdr3_aa: ASSQRTGGVYEQY

v_call: TRBV25-1
j_call: TRBJ2-5
cdr3_aa: ASSGTPQETQY

v_call: TRBV2
j_call: TRBJ2-7
cdr3_aa: ASFGGGYEQY

v_call: TRBV6-4
j_call: TRBJ2-1
cdr3_aa: ASSEGGNSGGNEQF

v_call: TRBV4-2
j_call: NA
cdr3_aa: ASRGLADLSYEQY

v_call: TRBV5-1
j_call: TRBJ1-5
cdr3_aa: ASSLDWGHQPQH

v_call: TRBV7-2
j_call: TRBJ2-7
cdr3_aa: ASSYRDSYYEQY